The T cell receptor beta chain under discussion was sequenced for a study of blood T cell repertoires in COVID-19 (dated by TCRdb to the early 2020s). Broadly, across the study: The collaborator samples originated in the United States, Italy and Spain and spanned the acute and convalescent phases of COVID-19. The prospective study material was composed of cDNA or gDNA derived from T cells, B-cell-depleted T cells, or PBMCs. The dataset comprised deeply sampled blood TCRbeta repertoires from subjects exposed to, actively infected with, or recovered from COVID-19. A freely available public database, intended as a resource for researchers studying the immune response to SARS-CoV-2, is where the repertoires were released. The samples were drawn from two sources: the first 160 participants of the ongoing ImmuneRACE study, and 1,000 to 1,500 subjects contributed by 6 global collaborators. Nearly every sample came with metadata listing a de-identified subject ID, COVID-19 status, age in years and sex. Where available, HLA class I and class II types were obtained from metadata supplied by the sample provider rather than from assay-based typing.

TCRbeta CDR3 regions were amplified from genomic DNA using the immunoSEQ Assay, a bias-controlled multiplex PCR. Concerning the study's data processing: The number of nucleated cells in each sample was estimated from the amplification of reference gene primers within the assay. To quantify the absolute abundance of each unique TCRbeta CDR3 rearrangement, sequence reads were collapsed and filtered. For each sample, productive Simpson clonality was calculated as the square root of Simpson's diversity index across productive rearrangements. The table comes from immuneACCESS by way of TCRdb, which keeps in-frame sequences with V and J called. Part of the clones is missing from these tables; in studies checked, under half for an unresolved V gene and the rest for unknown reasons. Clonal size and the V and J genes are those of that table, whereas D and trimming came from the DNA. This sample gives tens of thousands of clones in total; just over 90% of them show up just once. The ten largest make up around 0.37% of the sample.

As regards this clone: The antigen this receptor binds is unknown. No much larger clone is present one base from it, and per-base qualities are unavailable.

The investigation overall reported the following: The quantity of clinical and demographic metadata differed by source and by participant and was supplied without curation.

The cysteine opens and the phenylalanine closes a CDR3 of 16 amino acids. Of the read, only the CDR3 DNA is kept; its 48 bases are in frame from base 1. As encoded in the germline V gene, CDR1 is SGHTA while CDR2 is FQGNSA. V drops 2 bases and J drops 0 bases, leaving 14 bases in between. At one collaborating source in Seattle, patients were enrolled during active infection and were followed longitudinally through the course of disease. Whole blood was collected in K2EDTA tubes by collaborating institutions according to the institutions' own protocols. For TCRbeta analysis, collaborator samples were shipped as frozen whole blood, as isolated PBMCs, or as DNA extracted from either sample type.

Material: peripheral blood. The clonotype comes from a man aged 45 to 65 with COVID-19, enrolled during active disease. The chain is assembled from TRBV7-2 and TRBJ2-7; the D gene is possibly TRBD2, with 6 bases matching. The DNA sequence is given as TGTGCCAGCAGCTTAAACGCCGCCGGGAGCTCCTACGAGCAGTACTTC. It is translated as CASSLNAAGSSYEQYF.